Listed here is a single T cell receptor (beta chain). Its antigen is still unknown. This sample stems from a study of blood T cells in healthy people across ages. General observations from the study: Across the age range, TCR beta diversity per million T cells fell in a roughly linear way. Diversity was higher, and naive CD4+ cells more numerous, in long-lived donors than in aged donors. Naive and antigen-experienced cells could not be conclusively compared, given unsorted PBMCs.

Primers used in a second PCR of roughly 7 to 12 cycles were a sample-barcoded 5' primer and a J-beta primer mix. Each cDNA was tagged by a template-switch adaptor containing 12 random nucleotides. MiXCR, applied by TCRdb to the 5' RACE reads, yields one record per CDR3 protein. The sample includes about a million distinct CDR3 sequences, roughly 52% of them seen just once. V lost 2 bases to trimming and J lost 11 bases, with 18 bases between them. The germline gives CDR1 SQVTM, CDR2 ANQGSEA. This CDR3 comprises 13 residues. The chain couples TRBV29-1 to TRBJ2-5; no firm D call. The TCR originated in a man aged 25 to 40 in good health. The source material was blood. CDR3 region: CSVERLSGDEQYF. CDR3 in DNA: TGCAGCGTTGAAAGGTTAAGTGGGGATGAGCAGTACTTC.